This paragraph reports one T cell receptor beta chain. What it binds is unknown. The junction does not match germline at one end; this may be a read error. This entry is derived from a study of tumor and adjacent non-tumor tissue in lung cancer. Study as a whole: On average, productive TCRbeta reads reached some 4.4 million per sample.

RNA was extracted from bulk tissue without any cell sorting. This non-tumor lung sample came from over 3 cm beyond the tumor edge. TCRbeta libraries were built with three rounds of nested PCR, modified from ARM-PCR. MiXCR, applied by TCRdb to the multiplex PCR reads, yields one record per CDR3 protein. The sample lists some 99,000 distinct CDR3 sequences, roughly three fifths seen once, with 15% to 20% in the top ten. Germline assignment: CDR1 MNHEY and CDR2 SVGAGI. The CDR3 runs 16 residues. Points from the study as a whole: Significantly higher TCR diversity was found in tumor than normal lung.

The sequencing sample was made of distant non-tumor lung tissue. This chain connects TRBV6-5 to TRBJ2-1; 8 bases align to TRBD2. The sequence was collected from a man in his sixties with non-small cell lung cancer. CDR3 bases: TGTGCTAGCAGTTCCACCCGGACTAGCCTGGCAGGTGAGCAGTTCTTC. This encodes CASSSTRTSLAGEQFF.